The present T cell receptor (beta chain) was sequenced within a study of blood T cell repertoires in COVID-19. Libraries were prepared by immunoSEQ multiplex PCR; TCRdb keeps only in-frame clonotypes and omits some of them. The repertoire includes some 74,000 clones, nearly 80% of them detected once, and roughly 12% sits in the top ten. The V and J ends lost 4 bases and 4 bases respectively, with 7 bases between them. The CDR3 is 12 residues long. CDR1 SGHNT and CDR2 YYREEE come from the germline V gene (reference sequence). This clone was detected only once. Source material: peripheral blood. The genes are TRBV5-4 and TRBJ2-3, with D uncertain. The TCR originated in a human donor in a cohort sampled during active COVID-19. CDR3 in DNA: TGTGCCAGCAGCGGCTTGGCAGATACGCAGTATTTT. Protein sequence: CASSGLADTQYF.